This TCR beta chain was documented in a study of blood T cell repertoires in COVID-19. The CDR3 totals 15 residues. V was clipped by 4 bases and J by 2 bases, with 14 bases between them. Looked up from germline, CDR1 is MDHEN and CDR2 is SYDVKM. Produced via immunoSEQ multiplex PCR; TCRdb's table is partial and in-frame only. Of about 150,000 clones in the sample, roughly 88% are singletons; the top ten hold around 4.5%. Participant age was about 18 to 95 years, and participants resided in roughly 25 US areas. The sample was PBMCs or T cells enriched from blood (not recorded which). This TCR derives from a man between 45 and 60 years old who had recovered from COVID-19. The J gene is TRBJ1-2, the V gene TRBV28; D might be TRBD1 (5 bases). CDR3 region: CASSSSRVANYGYTF. For the CDR3, the DNA is TGTGCCAGCAGTTCCTCCAGGGTTGCAAACTATGGCTACACCTTC.